The clone carrying this TCR beta chain was recorded a few times. Its antigen is as yet unknown. TCRdb fed the 5' RACE reads into MiXCR, producing one record per CDR3 protein. The sample consists of some 320,000 distinct CDR3 sequences, approximately 8% of them appearing once. The entry originates in a study of T cells after yellow fever vaccination. Study-level points and caveats: Booster samples showed a return of most primary-vaccination clones (almost 97% CD4, about 87% CD8).

Germline V gene data show CDR1 as DFQATT and CDR2 as SNEGSKA (reference sequence). The CDR3 consists of 14 residues. The germline V and J ends were trimmed by 6 bases and 4 bases, with 18 bases remaining between them. This sequence was found in a man between 18 and 29 years old who received the YFV17D yellow fever vaccine. This rearrangement joins TRBV20-1 to TRBJ1-2, with D tentatively TRBD1 (5 bases). Sample: CD4+ T cells sorted from PBMCs, taken 5 days after the yellow fever booster vaccination. The CDR3 bases are TGCAGTGCGCGGGGGAAATCGCCAGTCTATGGCTACACCTTC. It encodes CSARGKSPVYGYTF.